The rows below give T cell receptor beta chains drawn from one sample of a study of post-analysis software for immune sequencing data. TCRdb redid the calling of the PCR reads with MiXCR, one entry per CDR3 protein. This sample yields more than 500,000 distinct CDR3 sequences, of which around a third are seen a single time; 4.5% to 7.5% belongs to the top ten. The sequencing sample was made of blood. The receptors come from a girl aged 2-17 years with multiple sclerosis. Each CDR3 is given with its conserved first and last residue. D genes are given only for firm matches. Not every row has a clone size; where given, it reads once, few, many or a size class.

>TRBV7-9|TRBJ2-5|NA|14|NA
CASSSPQYQETQYF
TGTGCCAGCAGCTCCCCTCAGTACCAAGAGACCCAGTACTTC
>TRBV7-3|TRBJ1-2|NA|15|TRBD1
CASSSLSYRGNGYTF
TGTGCCAGCAGCTCCCTTTCGTACAGGGGAAACGGCTACACCTTC
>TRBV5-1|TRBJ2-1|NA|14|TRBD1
CASSIQGAYNEQFF
TGCGCCAGCAGCATTCAGGGGGCTTACAATGAGCAGTTCTTC
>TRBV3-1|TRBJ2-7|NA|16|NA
CASSPTPRTDLGEQYF
TGTGCCAGCAGCCCCACTCCTAGGACGGACCTGGGGGAGCAGTACTTC
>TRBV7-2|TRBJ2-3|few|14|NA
CASSLLALQGTQYF
TGTGCCAGCAGCTTATTAGCGCTGCAGGGTACGCAGTATTTT
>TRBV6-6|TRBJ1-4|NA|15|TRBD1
CASRVDRAAKEKLFF
TGTGCCAGCAGGGTTGACAGGGCCGCTAAGGAAAAACTGTTTTTT
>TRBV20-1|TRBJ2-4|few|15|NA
CSAAGSRVAKNIQYF
TGCAGTGCAGCCGGGAGCCGCGTCGCCAAAAACATTCAGTACTTC
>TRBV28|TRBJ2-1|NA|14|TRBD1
CAGSDREGNNEQFF
TGTGCCGGCAGCGACAGGGAAGGAAACAATGAGCAGTTCTTC
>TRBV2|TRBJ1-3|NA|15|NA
CASSVYESSGNTIYF
TGTGCCAGCAGTGTATACGAGAGCTCTGGAAACACCATATATTTT
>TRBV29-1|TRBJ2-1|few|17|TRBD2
CSVEDAGLANPYNEQFF
TGCAGCGTTGAAGATGCTGGACTAGCGAATCCCTACAATGAGCAGTTCTTC
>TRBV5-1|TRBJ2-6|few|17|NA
CASSSNPTGSGANVLTF
TGCGCCAGCAGTTCCAATCCGACAGGCTCTGGGGCCAACGTCCTGACTTTC
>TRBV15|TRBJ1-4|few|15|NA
CATSRGNTEGEKLFF
TGTGCCACCAGCAGAGGAAACACCGAGGGTGAAAAACTGTTTTTT
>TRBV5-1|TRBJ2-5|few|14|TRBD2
CASSPGTIQETQYF
TGCGCCAGCAGCCCCGGGACTATCCAAGAGACCCAGTACTTC
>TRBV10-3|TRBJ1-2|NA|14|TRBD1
CAISAGTGGTGYTF
TGTGCCATCAGTGCCGGGACAGGGGGCACGGGCTACACCTTC
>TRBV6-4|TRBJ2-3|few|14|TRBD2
CASSELAGVDTQYF
TGTGCCAGCAGTGAACTAGCGGGGGTGGATACGCAGTATTTT
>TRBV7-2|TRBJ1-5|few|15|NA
CASSPLRAPNQPQHF
TGTGCCAGCAGCCCCCTAAGAGCTCCCAATCAGCCCCAGCATTTT
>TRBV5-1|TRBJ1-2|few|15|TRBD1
CASSLEDRGIGGYTF
TGCGCCAGCAGCTTGGAAGACAGGGGGATTGGTGGCTACACCTTC
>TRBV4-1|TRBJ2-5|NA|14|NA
CASSQEGGWETQYF
TGCGCCAGCAGCCAAGAGGGGGGTTGGGAGACCCAGTACTTC